A single sample gave rise to the 21 T cell receptor beta chains below, sequenced in a study of CD8 T cells in Susac syndrome. RNA, at about 0.45 to 1 ug, was reverse transcribed with random hexamers. TCRdb redid the calling of the immunoSEQ multiplex PCR reads with MiXCR, one entry per CDR3 protein. This sample has a few hundred thousand distinct CDR3 sequences, with around nine tenths found just once. Sequenced sample: CD8+ T cells from PBMCs. These receptors came from a human donor with multiple sclerosis.

V and J are TRBV2 and TRBJ2-3, with 9 bases that match TRBD2. Looked up from germline, CDR1 is SNHLY and CDR2 is FYNNEI. The ends lost 5 bases at V and 6 bases at J; junction bases unmatched: 9. The CDR3 totals 15 residues. Written as DNA, the CDR3 is TGTGCCAGCAGTTCGCCGGGACTAGCCTCGGATACGCAGTATTTT. Its protein product is CASSSPGLASDTQYF.

This clonotype came up a few times. This rearrangement joins TRBV12-3 or TRBV12-4 to TRBJ2-3; D not resolved. V was trimmed by 0 bases and J by 4 bases, leaving 5 bases between them. This CDR3 has 13 amino acids. The CDR3 DNA follows: TGTGCCAGCAGTTTAGCGCGCCCAGATACGCAGTATTTT. It specifies CASSLARPDTQYF.

The rearrangement uses TRBV5-4 and TRBJ2-3; 7 nucleotides agree with TRBD1. The length of the CDR3 is 13 residues. V was clipped by 6 bases and J by 2 bases; unmatched bases: 3. Looked up from germline, CDR1 is SGHNT and CDR2 is YYREEE (reference sequence). CDR3 region: CASTDRDTDTQYF. The CDR3, as DNA: TGTGCCAGCACCGACAGGGACACAGATACGCAGTATTTT. The variable domain in full, completed from reference TRBV5-4 and TRBJ2-3, reads ETGVTQSPTHLIKTRGQQVTLRCSSQSGHNTVSWYQQALGQGPQFIFQYYREEENGRGNFPPRFSGLQFPNYSSELNVNALELDDSALYLCASTDRDTDTQYFGPGTRLTVL.

The chain's CDR3 is CAWSVPGQGEETQYF. CDR3 coding DNA: TGTGCCTGGAGTGTACCTGGACAGGGGGAAGAGACCCAGTACTTC. This chain joins TRBV30 and TRBJ2-5; 10 nucleotides align to TRBD1. The CDR3 is 15 amino acids. CDR1 GTSNPN and CDR2 SVGIG come from the germline V gene (reference sequence). V lost 0 bases and J lost 3; bases outside the gene matches: 4.

The rearrangement joins TRBV9 to TRBJ2-2, with D tentatively TRBD1 (5 bases). Trimming cost V 0 bases and J 7 bases, with 19 bases left between them. Looked up from germline, CDR1 is SGDLS and CDR2 is YYNGEE. The CDR3 is 17 residues long. CDR3: CASSVDPTGQQDGELFF. DNA of the CDR3: TGTGCCAGCAGCGTAGACCCCACAGGCCAACAGGACGGGGAGCTGTTTTTT.

The rearrangement uses TRBV4-3 and TRBJ2-7; 7 bases align to TRBD2. CDR3 length: 17 amino acids. V trimming: 4 bases; J trimming: 6 bases; junction bases outside the gene matches: 18. Germline CDR1 reads LGHNA; CDR2 reads YSLEER. CDR3 region: CASSLFNSNSGVGEQYF. The DNA of the CDR3 is TGCGCCAGCAGCCTCTTTAATTCTAACAGCGGGGTGGGCGAGCAGTACTTC.

V gene TRBV4-1 combines with J gene TRBJ2-1; D gene ambiguous. Germline V gene sequence: CDR1 MGHRA, CDR2 YSYEKL. This CDR3 has 14 residues. V was cut by 0 bases and J by 3 bases, with 6 bases left in between. Here the CDR3 reads CASSQDKSYNEQFF. DNA for the CDR3: TGCGCCAGCAGCCAAGATAAGAGCTACAATGAGCAGTTCTTC.

This chain joins TRBV14 and TRBJ1-2; D not certain. The CDR3 contains 13 residues. Trimming shortened V by 1 base and J by 8 bases, and 11 bases separated the two germline ends. Germline CDR1 SGHDN, CDR2 FVKESK. CDR3 sequence: CASSQASIGGYTF. The CDR3 DNA sequence: TGTGCCAGCAGCCAAGCGAGCATAGGAGGCTACACCTTC.

This chain joins TRBV5-4 and TRBJ1-2; the D is unclear. Deletions cut 3 bases from V and 3 bases from J, with 15 bases between. The CDR3 loop spans 15 amino acids. CDR1 is SGHNT, CDR2 YYREEE, per germline (reference sequence). The CDR3 region is CASSSRKELYYGYTF. CDR3 bases: TGTGCCAGCAGCTCTCGGAAAGAACTATACTATGGCTACACCTTC.

V and J are TRBV5-6 and TRBJ2-4; no reliable D call. Germline assignment: CDR1 SGHDT and CDR2 YYEEEE. The CDR3 runs 15 residues. V gave up 2 bases and J gave up 5 bases, with 14 bases separating them. CDR3 sequence (DNA): TGTGCCAGCAGCTTAGTGGGGTTTAGGGAAAACATTCAGTACTTC. It specifies CASSLVGFRENIQYF.

This rearrangement joins TRBV27 to TRBJ2-3; no reliable D call. This CDR3 is 13 amino acids long. Germline CDR1 is MNHEY and CDR2 is SMNVEV (reference sequence). Trimming shortened V by 3 bases and J by 8 bases, and 12 bases separated the two germline ends. Here the CDR3 reads CASSFTDSGTQYF. CDR3 DNA sequence: TGTGCCAGCAGTTTTACGGATTCGGGTACGCAGTATTTT.

V and J are TRBV24-1 and TRBJ1-5; 12 positions match TRBD1. Germline values: CDR1 KGHDR, CDR2 SFDVKD. This CDR3 is 17 amino acids long. The J segment lost 6 bases and the V segment lost 3 bases, leaving 8 bases of the junction unmatched. CDR3 bases: TGTGCCACCAGTGATCTCCCGGGACAGGGGGCTTCTCAGCCCCAGCATTTT. Translation gives CATSDLPGQGASQPQHF.

This rearrangement joins TRBV2 to TRBJ2-7, with a tentative D call TRBD2 (5 bases). The V and J ends lost 11 bases and 0 bases respectively, with 17 bases between them. This CDR3 spans 14 amino acids. Germline-derived CDR1 and CDR2 are SNHLY and FYNNEI. The CDR3 DNA reads as TGTGCCGGCACAACGTGGACTTCCTCCTACGAGCAGTACTTC. Amino acid sequence: CAGTTWTSSYEQYF.

CDR3 in amino acids: CASSGSGRAREQFF. The CDR3 DNA reads as TGCGCCAGCAGCGGTAGCGGGAGGGCCCGGGAGCAGTTCTTC. The V and J genes are TRBV4-3 and TRBJ2-1; 11 bases line up with TRBD2. V lost 5 bases to trimming and J lost 10 bases; unmatched junction nucleotides: 7. The CDR3 has 14 amino acids. Germline CDR1 is LGHNA and CDR2 is YSLEER.

The V gene is TRBV12-3 or TRBV12-4, the J gene TRBJ1-1, with D possibly being TRBD1 (6 bases). The CDR3 is 14 amino acids. V was trimmed by 6 bases and J by 4 bases, leaving 15 bases between them. Here the CDR3 DNA reads TGTGCCAGCAGCTCCCCCGGGGGGCCCACTGAAGCTTTCTTT. It codes for CASSSPGGPTEAFF.

V usage is TRBV19 and J usage is TRBJ1-2, with D unresolved. CDR1 is LNHDA, CDR2 SQIVND, per germline (reference sequence). Trimming left V 3 bases short and J 7 bases short, with 12 bases between. The CDR3 runs to 13 residues. This CDR3 is CASSMKGEGGYTF. The CDR3 bases are TGTGCCAGTAGTATGAAGGGAGAGGGTGGCTACACCTTC.

This chain links TRBV7-9 with TRBJ1-2, with D tentatively TRBD1 (6 bases). Germline V CDR1 and CDR2: SEHNR, FQNEAQ (reference sequence). The CDR3 is 16 amino acids. V shed 4 bases and J shed 2 bases, with 17 bases lying between them. This chain's CDR3 is CASSSSPDSANYGYTF. CDR3 nucleotides: TGTGCCAGCAGCTCTTCCCCGGACAGCGCGAACTATGGCTACACCTTC.

This rearrangement joins TRBV4-1 to TRBJ1-4; D is unresolved. V lost 3 bases, J lost 0 bases, and 11 bases lay in between. Per germline, CDR1 MGHRA and CDR2 YSYEKL. The CDR3 spans 16 residues. CDR3 nucleotide sequence: TGCGCCAGCAGCCACGTCTTTGGTCCAACTAATGAAAAACTGTTTTTT. Translation gives CASSHVFGPTNEKLFF.

The genes are TRBV19 and TRBJ2-7; the D call may be TRBD1 or TRBD2 (5 bases each). V dropped 1 base and J dropped 5 bases, with 15 bases sitting between them. The V gene's germline CDR1 is LNHDA and CDR2 SQIVND (reference sequence). This CDR3 is built from 15 residues. CDR3 amino acids: CASSIGAGTRDEQYF. For the CDR3, the DNA is TGTGCCAGTAGTATAGGGGCCGGGACCCGCGACGAGCAGTACTTC.

This chain links TRBV28 with TRBJ2-4; maybe TRBD1 (6 bases). This CDR3 is built from 14 residues. Per germline, CDR1 MDHEN and CDR2 SYDVKM. V was clipped by 3 bases and J by 5 bases, with 11 bases between them. CDR3 coding DNA: TGTGCCAGCAGTTTTCCAGGGGTCCAAAACATTCAGTACTTC. Residues: CASSFPGVQNIQYF.

This chain links TRBV5-4 with TRBJ2-1; 8 bases agree with TRBD2. CDR1 and CDR2 from the germline V gene are SGHNT and YYREEE (reference sequence). The V gene end was trimmed by 0 bases and the J gene end by 9 bases; junction bases not matched to a gene: 8. The CDR3 runs to 15 residues. CDR3 bases: TGTGCCAGCAGCTTGGGTGCGGGGGGAGAAGGTGAGCAGTTCTTC. Translating gives CASSLGAGGEGEQFF.